The 26 T cell receptor beta chains presented below share a single source sample, sequenced in a study of shared T cell receptors in the human thymus. Generated by immunoSEQ multiplex PCR, the TCRdb table keeps only in-frame clones and is missing some. The sample holds about 540,000 clones, approximately 78% seen once. These data were also filed under a second study, of human thymus T cells.

Material: thymocytes. These receptors were obtained from a boy less than two years old with a congenital heart defect.

This chain uses TRBV14 with TRBJ1-5; D is possibly TRBD1 (6 bases). The CDR3 covers 15 residues. Germline assignment: CDR1 SGHDN and CDR2 FVKESK. V shed 1 base and J shed 9 bases, with 16 bases lying between them. The CDR3: CASSQGRDADRPQHF. DNA of the CDR3: TGTGCCAGCAGCCAAGGCCGCGACGCGGACAGGCCCCAGCATTTT.

This chain connects TRBV7-2 to TRBJ2-7; D call uncertain. Looked up from germline, CDR1 is SGHTA and CDR2 is FQGNSA. The length of the CDR3 is 17 residues. The V and J ends lost 3 bases and 0 bases respectively, with 18 bases between them. CDR3 bases: TGTGCCAGCAGCTTCAGTCAGGCGAATTACCCCTCCTACGAGCAGTACTTC. Protein: CASSFSQANYPSYEQYF.

V usage is TRBV6-1 and J usage is TRBJ2-1, with TRBD1 matching 8 bases. Unmatched junction bases numbered 8, after V lost 10 bases and J lost 3 bases. This CDR3 spans 14 amino acids. The germline V gene has CDR1 MNHNS and CDR2 SASEGT. CDR3 sequence: CAITTGDGYNEQFF. The CDR3 bases are TGTGCCATTACGACAGGGGATGGCTACAATGAGCAGTTCTTC.

The CDR3 sequence is CSASEQGEQFF. The CDR3, as DNA: TGCAGTGCTAGTGAACAGGGTGAGCAGTTCTTC. This chain connects TRBV20-1 to TRBJ2-1; D may be TRBD1 (6 bases). This CDR3 spans 11 amino acids. V was shortened by 3 bases and J by 9 bases, with 9 bases between the two germline ends. In germline, CDR1 is DFQATT, CDR2 SNEGSKA (reference sequence).

For this clone: Sequence at one end of the junction differs from germline and may be a read error. This chain uses TRBV30 with TRBJ2-2; D is possibly TRBD2 (5 bases). The CDR3 loop spans 14 amino acids. The germline V gene encodes CDR1 GTSNPN and CDR2 SVGIG (reference sequence). In nucleotides, the CDR3 is TGTGCCTGGACACGTAAAGGTGGCACCGGGGAACTGTTTTTT. This codes for CAWTRKGGTGELFF. The variable domain in full, with the rest retrieved from reference TRBV30 and TRBJ2-2, is SQTIHQWPATLVQPVGSPLSLECTVEGTSNPNLYWYRQAAGRGLQLLFYSVGIGQISSEVPQNLSASRPQDRQFILSSKKLLLSDSGFYLCAWTRKGGTGELFFGEGSRLTVL.

This rearrangement joins TRBV28 to TRBJ1-5, with 8 bases identical to TRBD1. This CDR3 is built from 19 residues. J was trimmed by 0 bases and V by 2 bases; bases with no gene match: 12. CDR1 and CDR2 from the germline V gene are MDHEN and SYDVKM. The CDR3 here is CASSLLSTGGLDSNQPQHF. The CDR3 DNA is TGTGCCAGCAGTTTACTCTCTACAGGGGGGTTGGATAGCAATCAGCCCCAGCATTTT.

V gene TRBV28 combines with J gene TRBJ2-5, with 9 bases lining up with TRBD1. The CDR3 sequence is 15 residues long. Germline V lookup: CDR1 MDHEN, CDR2 SYDVKM. V shed 3 bases and J 4 bases; nucleotides not matched to a gene: 6. The CDR3 reads CASSLVGQGAETQYF. CDR3 coding DNA: TGTGCCAGCAGTTTGGTGGGACAGGGAGCAGAGACCCAGTACTTC.

The chain employs TRBV19 and TRBJ1-2, with D possibly matching TRBD1 (5 bases). This CDR3 spans 13 amino acids. Trimming shortened V by 7 bases and J by 3 bases, and 12 bases separated the two germline ends. Germline CDR1 LNHDA, CDR2 SQIVND (reference sequence). CDR3: CASTSGLHYGYTF. As DNA, the CDR3 is TGTGCCAGTACATCAGGGCTACACTATGGCTACACCTTC.

The V and J genes are TRBV7-2 and TRBJ2-1; 9 bases are shared with TRBD2. Germline V gene sequence: CDR1 SGHTA, CDR2 FQGNSA. CDR3 length: 16 residues. Trimming removed 5 bases from V and 5 bases from J; junction bases left unmatched: 10. The CDR3 spells CASSLRRLAGNNEQFF. Here the CDR3 DNA reads TGTGCCAGCAGCCTTAGGAGGCTAGCGGGAAACAATGAGCAGTTCTTC.

V and J are TRBV9 and TRBJ2-3, with TRBD1 matching 8 bases. Germline V CDR1 and CDR2: SGDLS, YYNGEE. The CDR3 has 17 amino acids. V shed 2 bases and J 5 bases; nucleotides not matched to a gene: 13. CDR3 in amino acids: CASSVNPRDRLLDTQYF. The CDR3 bases are TGTGCCAGCAGCGTGAACCCCCGGGACAGGTTATTAGATACGCAGTATTTT.

The chain joins TRBV5-1 to TRBJ2-1; TRBD2 matches at 9 bases. With V trimmed by 0 bases and J by 3 bases, 10 bases remained unmatched. Germline V gene lookup returns CDR1 SGHRS and CDR2 YFSETQ. The CDR3 covers 18 residues. For the CDR3, the DNA is TGCGCCAGCAGCTTGGAAACAAGGACTAGCGAGAGCTACAATGAGCAGTTCTTC. Translation gives CASSLETRTSESYNEQFF.

The chain employs TRBV28 and TRBJ1-2, with D tentatively TRBD1 (6 bases). The germline CDR1 and CDR2 sequences are MDHEN and SYDVKM. The V end was cut by 2 bases, the J end by 2 bases, with 9 bases between. The CDR3 sequence is 14 residues long. The CDR3 sequence is CASSLPTGNYGYTF. The CDR3 nucleotides are TGTGCCAGCAGTTTACCCACAGGGAACTATGGCTACACCTTC.

The chain uses TRBV11-2 and TRBJ2-3; 8 bases are shared with TRBD2. The trim removed 3 bases at V and 0 bases at J, leaving 8 bases unmatched. CDR1 and CDR2 (germline): SGHAT, FQNNGV. CDR3 size: 17 residues. CDR3 in amino acids: CASSFSSGSSSTDTQYF. CDR3 coding DNA: TGTGCCAGCAGCTTCTCTAGCGGGTCTTCTAGCACAGATACGCAGTATTTT.

V usage is TRBV5-1 and J usage is TRBJ2-3; 8 bases agree with TRBD2. From germline, CDR1 is SGHRS and CDR2 YFSETQ. The ends lost 4 bases at V and 2 bases at J; junction bases unmatched: 9. This CDR3 has 16 residues. CDR3 amino acids: CASSRPGLGYTDTQYF. The CDR3 bases are TGCGCCAGCAGCCGACCGGGACTAGGATACACAGATACGCAGTATTTT.

This chain connects TRBV6-5 to TRBJ2-1; D call uncertain. Germline CDR1 reads MNHEY; CDR2 reads SVGAGI. The CDR3 runs 15 residues. Trimming pared 6 bases from V and 0 bases from J, leaving 12 bases between. The CDR3 is CASSHTERSYNEQFF. In DNA, the CDR3 is TGTGCCAGCAGCCATACAGAACGCTCCTACAATGAGCAGTTCTTC.

V and J are TRBV28 and TRBJ2-5; D may be TRBD2 (7 bases). CDR3 length equals 13 residues. Germline CDR1 and CDR2: MDHEN and SYDVKM. Trimming took 6 bases from V and 5 from J, leaving 13 bases between them. CDR3 DNA sequence: TGTGCCAGCAGAGAGGGGGGGTGGGAGACCCAGTACTTC. Its translation: CASREGGWETQYF.

The gene calls are TRBV7-2 and TRBJ1-2, with 7 bases lining up with TRBD1. The CDR3 contains 15 residues. CDR1 is SGHTA and CDR2 is FQGNSA in the germline V gene. With V trimmed by 6 bases and J by 5 bases, 12 bases remained unmatched. CDR3 amino acids: CASRFPNEGAYGYTF. The CDR3 region has the DNA TGTGCCAGCAGGTTTCCCAACGAGGGGGCTTATGGCTACACCTTC. The whole variable domain, filled in from reference TRBV7-2 and TRBJ1-2, reads GAGVSQSPSNKVTEKGKDVELRCDPISGHTALYWYRQSLGQGLEFLIYFQGNSAPDKSGLPSDRFSAERTGGSVSTLTIQRTQQEDSAVYLCASRFPNEGAYGYTFGSGTRLTVV.

The J gene is TRBJ2-5, the V gene TRBV12-5, with 7 bases identical to TRBD1. Per the germline V gene, CDR1 is LGHNT and CDR2 is FRNRAP. Trimming took 0 bases from V and 0 from J; bases not matched to a gene: 4. The CDR3 contains 16 residues. DNA for the CDR3: TGTGCTAGTGGTTTGGTATACAGGGGAGACCAAGAGACCCAGTACTTC. Protein sequence: CASGLVYRGDQETQYF.

As DNA, the CDR3 is TGTGCCAGCAGCTTAGACAGAGGCCAAGAGACCCAGTACTTC. This codes for CASSLDRGQETQYF. The chain carries TRBV5-8 and TRBJ2-5, with D tentatively TRBD1 (5 bases). The germline CDR1 and CDR2 sequences are SGHTS and YDEGEE. V shed 2 bases and J shed 1 base, with 9 bases lying between them. CDR3 length: 14 amino acids.

V usage is TRBV5-4 and J usage is TRBJ2-4; D is uncertain. This CDR3 has 14 amino acids. The V and J ends lost 3 bases and 3 bases respectively, with 10 bases between them. Germline V gene sequence: CDR1 SGHNT, CDR2 YYREEE (reference sequence). CDR3 protein: CASSSPLSKNIQYF. Written as DNA, the CDR3 is TGTGCCAGCAGCTCGCCCCTCAGCAAAAACATTCAGTACTTC. Full variable domain (remainder filled in from reference TRBV5-4 and TRBJ2-4): ETGVTQSPTHLIKTRGQQVTLRCSSQSGHNTVSWYQQALGQGPQFIFQYYREEENGRGNFPPRFSGLQFPNYSSELNVNALELDDSALYLCASSSPLSKNIQYFGAGTRLSVL.

This clone was seen just once. The genes are TRBV7-2 and TRBJ1-5; D is unresolved. This CDR3 region has 18 residues. The V and J ends lost 6 bases and 0 bases respectively, with 21 bases between them. CDR1 SGHTA and CDR2 FQGNSA come from the germline V gene. The CDR3 DNA reads TGTGCCAGCAGGGCAGGTGGCGGGGAACCGGATAGCAATCAGCCCCAGCATTTT. This codes for CASRAGGGEPDSNQPQHF.

This clone was seen just once. The chain carries TRBV6-5 and TRBJ1-2; D perhaps matches TRBD1 (6 bases). The ends were cut back, 2 bases at V and 4 bases at J, with 11 bases in the middle. This CDR3 has 14 residues. Per the germline V gene, CDR1 is MNHEY and CDR2 is SVGAGI. CDR3 DNA: TGTGCCAGCAGTTACGTCAACAGGGCCTATGGCTACACCTTC. This encodes CASSYVNRAYGYTF.

The V gene is TRBV6-5, the J gene TRBJ2-5; 7 nucleotides align to TRBD2. This CDR3 is 13 amino acids long. The germline gives CDR1 MNHEY, CDR2 SVGAGI. J gave up 3 bases and V 6 bases, and 4 bases lay outside the gene matches. CDR3 in amino acids: CASRPSGEETQYF. CDR3 nucleotides: TGTGCCAGCAGGCCTAGCGGAGAAGAGACCCAGTACTTC.

The chain carries TRBV5-4 and TRBJ2-5; D gene uncertain. CDR1 and CDR2 from the germline V gene are SGHNT and YYREEE (reference sequence). V lost 0 bases to trimming and J lost 4 bases, with 7 bases between them. The CDR3 loop spans 13 amino acids. CDR3 sequence (DNA): TGTGCCAGCAGCTTGGGCCCTACAGAGACCCAGTACTTC. It is translated as CASSLGPTETQYF.

The gene calls are TRBV5-4 and TRBJ2-3; D unclear. The CDR3 extends over 13 amino acids. Trimming removed 1 base from V and 5 bases from J, with 8 bases in between. The germline V gene has CDR1 SGHNT and CDR2 YYREEE (reference sequence). DNA for the CDR3: TGTGCCAGCAGCTTGCAGCGTCGAGATACGCAGTATTTT. Amino acids: CASSLQRRDTQYF.

The J gene is TRBJ1-2, the V gene TRBV5-1; tentative D call: TRBD1 (5 bases). V was pared by 1 base and J by 0 bases, with 10 bases between. This CDR3 comprises 15 residues. Germline V gene lookup returns CDR1 SGHRS and CDR2 YFSETQ. In DNA, the CDR3 is TGCGCCAGCAGCTTGCTCCGGGGGACTAACTATGGCTACACCTTC. It is translated as CASSLLRGTNYGYTF.